Below are 7 T cell receptor beta chains sequenced from a single sample in a study of Graves' ophthalmopathy and Graves' hyperthyroidism. RNA transcripts yielded amplified TCR beta CDR3 regions. An opening RT-PCR round employed HTBI primers and preceded a second-round multiplex PCR. TCRdb re-derived calls from the multiplex PCR reads in MiXCR, one entry per CDR3 protein. The sample carries a few hundred thousand distinct CDR3 sequences, about 18% recorded once. The sample consisted of peripheral blood. The source of these receptors is an adult woman with stable Graves' hyperthyroidism.

At least ten counts were recorded for this clonotype. J is TRBJ2-7 and V is TRBV30, with a tentative D call TRBD2 (7 bases). The V end lost 2 bases, the J end lost 5 bases, and 16 bases lay between the germline ends. Per germline, CDR1 GTSNPN and CDR2 SVGIG (reference sequence). The CDR3 is made up of 14 amino acids. The CDR3 loop is CAWSTLGGGDEQYF. The CDR3 DNA reads TGTGCCTGGAGTACACTTGGAGGGGGGGACGAGCAGTACTTC.

There are many counts of this clonotype. V gene TRBV25-1 combines with J gene TRBJ2-5, with 7 bases matching TRBD1. Looked up from germline, CDR1 is MGHDK and CDR2 is SYGVNS. The CDR3 consists of 15 residues. V shed 0 bases, J shed 5 bases, and the junction held 6 bases outside the gene matches. CDR3 amino acids: CASSEYKGGGETQYF. CDR3 sequence (DNA): TGTGCCAGCAGTGAATATAAAGGGGGCGGGGAGACCCAGTACTTC.

This clonotype was counted a few times. This chain connects TRBV2 to TRBJ2-2; 11 nucleotides agree with TRBD2. The trim removed 7 bases at V and 1 base at J, leaving 14 bases unmatched. The CDR3 spans 19 residues. Germline CDR1 and CDR2: SNHLY and FYNNEI. CDR3 in amino acids: CASIPRRLAGGGNTGELFF. Written as DNA, the CDR3 is TGTGCCAGCATACCCCGGCGGCTAGCGGGAGGCGGGAACACCGGGGAGCTGTTTTTT.

This clonotype appeared many times. The chain is built from TRBV28 and TRBJ2-7, with TRBD1 matching 8 bases. V was pared by 4 bases and J by 0 bases, with 8 bases of the junction left unmatched. CDR1 is MDHEN, CDR2 SYDVKM, per germline. This CDR3 is built from 16 residues. In nucleotides, the CDR3 is TGTGCCAGCAGTTCAGAACAGACAGGGGACTCCTACGAGCAGTACTTC. The encoded protein is CASSSEQTGDSYEQYF.

This clonotype was observed a single time. It is likely a read error, because the conserved phenylalanine at the end of the CDR3 is missing. The DNA is left out, because the CDR3 cannot be placed on it with certainty; the CDR3 is given as TCRdb lists it. This rearrangement joins TRBV20-1 to TRBJ2-5; the table's D gene call, TRBD2, was not cross checked with the DNA. Germline CDR1 reads DFQATT; CDR2 reads SNEGSKA (reference sequence). With termini counted, the CDR3 has 15 amino acids. CDR3 in amino acids: CSARDGGEGQETQDY.

This clonotype was seen at least ten times. This chain connects TRBV6-2 or TRBV6-3 to TRBJ1-6; no reliable D call. This CDR3 is 13 amino acids long. V was cut by 5 bases and J by 2 bases, with 4 bases left in between. Germline V gene data show CDR1 as MNHEY and CDR2 as SVGEGT. CDR3 nucleotide sequence: TGTGCCAGCAGTGACACCTATAATTCACCCCTCCACTTT. Protein sequence: CASSDTYNSPLHF.

This clonotype was counted at least ten times. The J gene is TRBJ1-1, the V gene TRBV12-3 or TRBV12-4; tentative D call: TRBD1 (6 bases). The CDR3 covers 16 residues. V lost 6 bases and J lost 1, with 18 bases in between. CDR3: CASSPEWGQGNTEAFF. The CDR3 nucleotides read TGTGCCAGCAGCCCCGAGTGGGGGCAGGGGAACACTGAAGCTTTCTTT.